The 20 T cell receptor beta chains reported below all come from one sample, sequenced in a study of radiation and T cells in renal cell carcinoma. Profiling relied on immunoSEQ multiplex PCR, and the TCRdb table lists in-frame clones only, not all of them. The profile shows some 150,000 clones, roughly 83% of them singletons. Time point denoted: baseline pretreatment blood. The treatment: 15 Gy SBRT to primary tumor, nephrectomy 4 weeks later. The sequencing used blood, collected from a patient whose treatment included radiotherapy and nephrectomy. These TCRs come from a woman in her forties or fifties with renal cell carcinoma.

The chain is built from TRBV10-3 and TRBJ2-3, with TRBD2 identical over 12 bases. Germline CDR1 and CDR2: ENHRY and SYGVKD. V was clipped by 8 bases and J by 5 bases; unmatched bases: 2. This CDR3 is 13 amino acids long. The CDR3: CAIGGLAGDTQYF. The CDR3 DNA reads TGTGCCATCGGGGGACTAGCGGGAGATACGCAGTATTTT.

There are a few counts of this clone. The chain is built from TRBV5-5 and TRBJ1-6, with a possible D match to TRBD1 (5 bases). Trimming left V 0 bases short and J 11 bases short, with 15 bases between. CDR1 and CDR2 (germline): SGHKS, YYEKEE (reference sequence). This CDR3 comprises 15 residues. The CDR3 bases are TGTGCCAGCAGCTTGGTACAGGCCGAGTCGACACCCCTCCACTTT. Amino acid sequence: CASSLVQAESTPLHF.

The chain uses TRBV5-5 and TRBJ2-7; 7 bases map to TRBD1. V lost 5 bases to trimming and J lost 3 bases; unmatched junction nucleotides: 8. Germline assignment: CDR1 SGHKS and CDR2 YYEKEE (reference sequence). The CDR3 loop spans 14 amino acids. The CDR3 sequence: CASSYGTASYEQYF. Here the CDR3 DNA reads TGTGCCAGCAGTTACGGGACAGCTAGCTACGAGCAGTACTTC.

The chain links TRBV7-9 to TRBJ2-5; D is possibly TRBD2 (6 bases). The CDR3 spans 15 residues. The V end was cut by 3 bases, the J end by 0 bases, with 11 bases between. Germline values: CDR1 SEHNR, CDR2 FQNEAQ (reference sequence). CDR3 sequence (DNA): TGTGCCAGCAGCTTCTCCGGAGGGTACCAAGAGACCCAGTACTTC. Its translation: CASSFSGGYQETQYF.

A note on this clone: The junction does not match germline at one end; this may be a read error. This chain connects TRBV7-7 to TRBJ1-2, with TRBD1 matching 9 bases. The germline CDR1 and CDR2 sequences are SSHAT and FNYEAQ (reference sequence). CDR3 length equals 16 residues. CDR3 residues: CASSLVIQGAFYGYTF. DNA for the CDR3: TGTGCTAGCAGCTTAGTTATACAGGGGGCCTTCTATGGCTACACCTTC.

The chain combines TRBV7-2 with TRBJ1-2; 8 positions match TRBD1. Trimming cost V 8 bases and J 3 bases; bases outside gene matches: 8. There are 14 residues in the CDR3. The V gene's germline CDR1 is SGHTA and CDR2 FQGNSA. The CDR3 reads CASGAQGEDYGYTF. The CDR3 DNA reads as TGTGCCAGCGGCGCACAGGGGGAAGACTATGGCTACACCTTC.

The chain combines TRBV28 with TRBJ1-5; D is perhaps TRBD1 (5 bases). The CDR3 length is 13 residues. Germline lookup yields CDR1 MDHEN and CDR2 SYDVKM. Trimming left V 6 bases short and J 9 bases short, with 15 bases between. The CDR3, as DNA: TGTGCCAGCAGATTAGGGACGGCCGGGCCCCAGCATTTT. It codes for CASRLGTAGPQHF.

By proportion, this clone is medium-sized (0.01 to 0.1%). The chain recombines TRBV7-6 with TRBJ2-2, with D unresolved. Trimming took 5 bases from V and 5 from J, leaving 3 bases between them. Germline V gene lookup returns CDR1 SGHVS and CDR2 FNYEAQ. The CDR3 sequence is 11 residues long. In DNA form, the CDR3 reads TGTGCCAGCAGCCCGACCGGGGAGCTGTTTTTT. Its protein product is CASSPTGELFF.

This clone was found a few times. The rearrangement links TRBV11-2 to TRBJ1-1; D is unresolved. The germline V and J ends were trimmed by 5 bases and 4 bases, with 11 bases remaining between them. CDR3 size: 13 residues. CDR1 and CDR2 from the germline V gene are SGHAT and FQNNGV. The CDR3 coding sequence is TGTGCCAGCAGCGTTCAGGATTTCACTGAAGCTTTCTTT. As protein: CASSVQDFTEAFF. The full variable domain, its missing parts supplied by reference TRBV11-2 and TRBJ1-1, is EAGVAQSPRYKIIEKRQSVAFWCNPISGHATLYWYQQILGQGPKLLIQFQNNGVVDDSQLPKDRFSAERLKGVDSTLKIQPAKLEDSAVYLCASSVQDFTEAFFGQGTRLTVV.

The chain is built from TRBV7-8 and TRBJ2-3; TRBD2 matches 9 bases. Germline V gene lookup returns CDR1 SGHVS and CDR2 FQNEAQ. V lost 4 bases, J lost 3 bases, and 8 bases stayed unmatched. This CDR3 comprises 16 residues. Written as DNA, the CDR3 is TGTGCCAGCAGCTATTCTAGCGGGGCACTGACAGATACGCAGTATTTT. Protein product: CASSYSSGALTDTQYF.

This clone was counted once. The genes are TRBV9 and TRBJ2-7; no definite D call. Trimming cost V 2 bases and J 1 base, with 10 bases left between them. This CDR3 contains 14 residues. Germline V gives CDR1 SGDLS, CDR2 YYNGEE. The CDR3 nucleotides are TGTGCCAGCAGCGTGGCAGCCAATTCCTACGAGCAGTACTTC. This translates into CASSVAANSYEQYF.

This CDR3 is CASSEYRGETEAFF. DNA for the CDR3: TGTGCCAGCAGTGAATATCGGGGAGAAACTGAAGCTTTCTTT. J is TRBJ1-1 and V is TRBV25-1; D call uncertain. Germline V gene data show CDR1 as MGHDK and CDR2 as SYGVNS. Trimming cost V 0 bases and J 5 bases, with 10 bases left between them. This CDR3 comprises 14 residues.

V and J are TRBV28 and TRBJ2-5; 7 positions match TRBD1. There are 15 residues in the CDR3. Trimming at V came to 4 bases and at J to 2 bases, leaving 7 bases not matched to a gene. Germline CDR1 reads MDHEN; CDR2 reads SYDVKM. The CDR3 loop reads CASSSAGTAQETQYF. The CDR3 DNA is TGTGCCAGCAGTTCCGCCGGGACAGCACAAGAGACCCAGTACTTC.

This CDR3 is CASSLIGGGETQYF. Written as DNA, the CDR3 is TGTGCCAGCAGCTTAATTGGGGGAGGAGAGACCCAGTACTTC. J is TRBJ2-5 and V is TRBV7-9, with D possibly TRBD2 on 6 matching bases. The CDR3 consists of 14 residues. V shed 2 bases and J shed 4 bases, with 11 bases lying between them. CDR1 and CDR2 (germline): SEHNR, FQNEAQ (reference sequence).

The CDR3: CASSQLRGLLNEQYF. For the CDR3, the DNA is TGCGCCAGCAGCCAATTAAGGGGGCTTCTGAACGAGCAGTACTTC. This rearrangement joins TRBV4-1 to TRBJ2-7; 7 bases line up with TRBD1. Germline CDR1 reads MGHRA; CDR2 reads YSYEKL. The CDR3 extends over 15 amino acids. J gave up 5 bases and V 2 bases, and 9 bases lay outside the gene matches.

The chain couples TRBV27 to TRBJ1-6, with D perhaps matching TRBD1 (6 bases). The length of the CDR3 is 13 residues. From germline, CDR1 is MNHEY and CDR2 SMNVEV (reference sequence). Trimming removed 6 bases from V and 8 bases from J, with 11 bases in between. CDR3 nucleotides: TGTGCCAGCAGGGGTACAGGGCATTCACCCCTCCACTTT. It encodes CASRGTGHSPLHF.

V gene TRBV5-1 combines with J gene TRBJ2-1, with 10 bases fitting TRBD2. This CDR3 has 15 amino acids. With V trimmed by 5 bases and J by 4 bases, 6 bases remained unmatched. CDR1 is SGHRS, CDR2 YFSETQ, per germline. The CDR3 sequence is CASSSSGGSYNEQFF. The CDR3 nucleotides read TGCGCCAGCAGTTCTAGCGGGGGATCGTACAATGAGCAGTTCTTC.

The genes are TRBV28 and TRBJ2-7, with TRBD2 matching over 9 bases. This CDR3 contains 13 residues. The junction had 1 base not matched to a gene; V was cut back by 6 bases and J by 1 base. From germline, CDR1 is MDHEN and CDR2 SYDVKM. The CDR3 sequence: CASRTSGSYEQYF. The DNA of the CDR3 is TGTGCCAGCAGGACTAGCGGATCCTACGAGCAGTACTTC.

This clone was detected only once. This chain uses TRBV25-1 with TRBJ2-2, with D unclear. V lost 8 bases, J lost 4 bases, and 14 bases lay in between. Germline V gene sequence: CDR1 MGHDK, CDR2 SYGVNS. There are 14 residues in the CDR3. This CDR3 reads CASRLRDTTGELFF. CDR3 nucleotide sequence: TGTGCCAGCCGCCTTCGTGACACCACCGGGGAGCTGTTTTTT.

This chain connects TRBV5-6 to TRBJ1-5; tentative D call: TRBD1 (5 bases). V was shortened by 4 bases and J by 5 bases, with 13 bases between the two germline ends. CDR3 length equals 14 residues. Germline V CDR1 and CDR2: SGHDT, YYEEEE. CDR3 region: CASSQAGGDQPQHF. Here the CDR3 DNA reads TGTGCCAGCAGCCAGGCCGGGGGTGATCAGCCCCAGCATTTT.